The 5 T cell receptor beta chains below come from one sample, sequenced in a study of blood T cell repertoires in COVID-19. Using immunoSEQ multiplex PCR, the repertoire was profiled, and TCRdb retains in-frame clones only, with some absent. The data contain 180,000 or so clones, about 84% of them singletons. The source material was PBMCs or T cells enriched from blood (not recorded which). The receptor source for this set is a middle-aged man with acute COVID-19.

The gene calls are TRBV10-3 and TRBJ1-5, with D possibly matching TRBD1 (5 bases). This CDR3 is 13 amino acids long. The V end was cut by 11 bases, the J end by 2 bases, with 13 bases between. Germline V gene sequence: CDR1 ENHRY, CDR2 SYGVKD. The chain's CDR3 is CAGWGGGNQPQHF. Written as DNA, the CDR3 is TGTGCCGGATGGGGCGGCGGCAATCAGCCCCAGCATTTT.

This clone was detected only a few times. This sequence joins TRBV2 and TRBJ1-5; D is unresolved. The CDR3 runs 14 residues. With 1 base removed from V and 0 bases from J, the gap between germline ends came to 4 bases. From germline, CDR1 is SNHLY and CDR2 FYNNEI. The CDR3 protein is CASSEVNSNQPQHF. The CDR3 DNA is TGTGCCAGCAGTGAAGTCAATAGCAATCAGCCCCAGCATTTT.

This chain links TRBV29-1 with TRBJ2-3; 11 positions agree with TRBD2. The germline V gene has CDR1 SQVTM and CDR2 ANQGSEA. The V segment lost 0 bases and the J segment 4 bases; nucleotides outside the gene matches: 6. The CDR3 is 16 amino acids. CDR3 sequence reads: CSVEDGTSGRADTQYF. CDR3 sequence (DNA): TGCAGCGTTGAAGATGGTACTAGCGGGAGAGCAGATACGCAGTATTTT.

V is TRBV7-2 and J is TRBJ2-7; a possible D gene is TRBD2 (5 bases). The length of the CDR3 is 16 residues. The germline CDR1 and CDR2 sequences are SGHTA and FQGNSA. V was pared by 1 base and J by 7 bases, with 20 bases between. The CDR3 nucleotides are TGTGCCAGCAGCTTAGAGAAACTGGCCTCCTCGGGGGAGCAGTACTTC. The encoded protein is CASSLEKLASSGEQYF. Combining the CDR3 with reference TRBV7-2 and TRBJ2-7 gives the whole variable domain GAGVSQSPSNKVTEKGKDVELRCDPISGHTALYWYRQSLGQGLEFLIYFQGNSAPDKSGLPSDRFSAERTGGSVSTLTIQRTQQEDSAVYLCASSLEKLASSGEQYFGPGTRLTVT.

In nucleotides, the CDR3 is TGTGCCAGCAGTTATCTCCAGAGGGCCGACACTGAAGCTTTCTTT. It encodes CASSYLQRADTEAFF. The chain is built from TRBV6-5 and TRBJ1-1; D gene unclear. CDR3 length: 15 residues. Germline loops: CDR1 MNHEY, CDR2 SVGAGI. Deletions cut 3 bases from V and 3 bases from J, with 14 bases between.